This note documents a single TCR beta chain sequence. This table comes from immunoSEQ multiplex PCR, and its TCRdb copy is limited to in-frame clones, with some not included. Among roughly 290,000 clones listed, more than 75% were seen once. The data stem from a study of blood T cell repertoires in COVID-19. This sequence was found in a woman aged 25-40 years who had recovered from COVID-19. The specimen was peripheral blood.

The CDR3 loop is CSGKTSGGGNTEAFF. For the CDR3, the DNA is TGCAGCGGTAAAACCTCAGGGGGCGGCAACACTGAAGCTTTCTTT. The chain recombines TRBV29-1 with TRBJ1-1; 8 nucleotides match TRBD1. The germline gives CDR1 SQVTM, CDR2 ANQGSEA. The V and J ends lost 7 bases and 2 bases, in that order; junction bases with no gene match: 12. CDR3 length: 15 amino acids.